This T cell receptor beta chain was sequenced in a study of blood T cell repertoires in COVID-19. Study at large: From the United States, Italy and Spain came samples of acute and convalescent COVID-19.

Authors' processing steps: Estimated nucleated cell counts came from reference gene primer amplification. Profiled with immunoSEQ multiplex PCR; TCRdb holds only in-frame clones, not every one. Clone size and V and J calls were adopted from that table, with D and trimming inferred from the DNA. The top ten hold around a tenth of the sample, which has 70,000 to 90,000 clones, 75% to 85% seen once. The CDR3 covers 15 residues. Germline V lookup: CDR1 LNHDA, CDR2 SQIVND (reference sequence). Trimming took 3 bases from V and 2 from J, leaving 13 bases between them. The Seattle site enrolled patients during active infection and followed them longitudinally.

Source material: peripheral blood. The source is a man aged 45-65 years with COVID-19, enrolled during active disease. The chain recombines TRBV19 with TRBJ1-2; D gene unclear. The CDR3 loop reads CASSIPGVSNYGYTF. The CDR3 nucleotides read TGTGCCAGTAGTATTCCCGGGGTATCAAACTATGGCTACACCTTC.